Listed below are T cell receptor beta chains from one sample, sequenced in a study of shared clonotypes between healthy human individuals. Generated by immunoSEQ multiplex PCR, the TCRdb table keeps only in-frame clones and is missing some. This repertoire shows over a million clones, more than 95% found once; its top ten account for 1% to 1.5%. Specimen: naive CD4+ T cells sorted from blood. Source of these receptors: a man aged 25-45 years in good health. CDR3s include the opening cysteine and the closing phenylalanine or tryptophan. Fields, in order: J gene, D gene, clone size, V gene, CDR3 DNA, CDR3 protein. A D gene is named only where the DNA matches it firmly. Clone size is shown for a subset of rows, as once, few, many or a class of expanded clone.

TRBJ2-1	TRBD2	-	TRBV5-1	TGCGCCAGCAGCTTAGAGGAGCGGGGGTCCTACAATGAGCAGTTCTTC	CASSLEERGSYNEQFF
TRBJ2-1	-	-	TRBV5-6	TGTGCCAGCAGCTTGTTCATGGAAAATGAGCAGTTCTTC	CASSLFMENEQFF
TRBJ2-5	-	-	TRBV15	TGTGCCACCAGCAGAACAGGGGAGGGCGGGTGGACCCAGTACTTC	CATSRTGEGGWTQYF
TRBJ2-7	-	-	TRBV7-2	TGTGCCAGCAGCTTAGTTTTACTGAACGCTAAATACGAGCAGTACTTC	CASSLVLLNAKYEQYF
TRBJ2-1	TRBD2	-	TRBV10-1	TGCGCCAGCAGTTCATCGGTCGCGGGAGGCTGGAATGAGCAGTTCTTC	CASSSSVAGGWNEQFF
TRBJ1-5	-	-	TRBV19	TGTGCCAGTAGCAGGTCAAAGGCAGATAGCAATCAGCCCCAGCATTTT	CASSRSKADSNQPQHF
TRBJ1-2	-	-	TRBV5-1	TGCGCCAGCAGCTTGGAGTATGGGTTCAGAGAAGAGGGCTACACCTTC	CASSLEYGFREEGYTF
TRBJ2-3	TRBD1	-	TRBV10-1	TGCGCCAGCAGTGAGTCCCCGTCTGACAGGGTGGATACGCAGTATTTT	CASSESPSDRVDTQYF
TRBJ2-3	-	-	TRBV28	TGTGCCAGCATTCCAACGGGGGTTGGCACAGATACGCAGTATTTT	CASIPTGVGTDTQYF
TRBJ1-5	TRBD1	-	TRBV5-8	TGTGCCAGCAGCCGACGACAGGGGAGGGGCAATCAGCCCCAGCATTTT	CASSRRQGRGNQPQHF
TRBJ1-4	-	-	TRBV25-1	TGTGCCAGCAGTAGGTTGAATGAAAAACTGTTTTTT	CASSRLNEKLFF
TRBJ2-7	TRBD1	-	TRBV18	TGTGCCAGCTCCCCCAAGACAGGGACCGAGCAGTACTTC	CASSPKTGTEQYF
TRBJ1-5	TRBD1	-	TRBV9	TGTGCCAGCAGCAAGGGTACAGGGGTCGGTCAGCCCCAGCATTTT	CASSKGTGVGQPQHF
TRBJ1-1	TRBD1	-	TRBV14	TGTGCCAGCAGCCAAGAGAGGGGGCGCTTCTCTGAAGCTTTCTTT	CASSQERGRFSEAFF
TRBJ2-1	-	-	TRBV11-2	TGTGCCAGCAGAACGGCTCGGGATCGCTCCTACAATGAGCAGTTCTTC	CASRTARDRSYNEQFF
TRBJ2-7	-	-	TRBV6-6	TGTGCCAGCAGTCCACCGGGCCGCAGCTCCTACGAGCAGTACTTC	CASSPPGRSSYEQYF
TRBJ1-1	TRBD1	-	TRBV6-5	TGTGCCAGCAGTTACCAAACAACAGGGGCAAAGGGTGAAGCTTTCTTT	CASSYQTTGAKGEAFF
TRBJ2-1	TRBD2	once	TRBV5-1	TGCGCCAGCAGCTTGATTGGCGGGAGGACATACAATGAGCAGTTCTTC	CASSLIGGRTYNEQFF
TRBJ2-7	-	-	TRBV6-5	TGTGCCAGCAGTTACTCTGGGTTGACCATCTACGAGCAGTACTTC	CASSYSGLTIYEQYF
TRBJ2-1	TRBD2	-	TRBV28	TGTGCCAGCAGTCTAGCGGTAAGCTCCTACAATGAGCAGTTCTTC	CASSLAVSSYNEQFF
TRBJ1-3	-	-	TRBV5-4	TGTGCCAGCAGCTTGGCGACGGCTGGAAACACCATATATTTT	CASSLATAGNTIYF
TRBJ2-5	TRBD2	-	TRBV6-6	TGTGCCAGCAGTACGGTAGTAGCGGGATTCCGAGAGACCCAGTACTTC	CASSTVVAGFRETQYF
TRBJ2-1	TRBD2	once	TRBV15	TGTGCCACCAGCAGGAGTTTCACTAGCGGATACAATGAGCAGTTCTTC	CATSRSFTSGYNEQFF
TRBJ2-7	-	-	TRBV29-1	TGCAGCGTTAGACAGGGAGGGGGCTACGAGCAGTACTTC	CSVRQGGGYEQYF
TRBJ2-7	-	-	TRBV11-2	TGTGCCAGCAGCCGGACAGACAACTACGAGCAGTACTTC	CASSRTDNYEQYF
TRBJ1-2	-	many	TRBV6-5	TGTGCCAGCAGTTCAGGGTATGGCTACACCTTC	CASSSGYGYTF
TRBJ1-5	-	once	TRBV28	TGTGCCAGCAGCTCCGGGGGTAACTTCAATCAGCCCCAGCATTTT	CASSSGGNFNQPQHF
TRBJ1-1	-	-	TRBV28	TGTGCCAGCAGCACAGTGACAATGAACACTGAAGCTTTCTTT	CASSTVTMNTEAFF
TRBJ1-4	TRBD1	-	TRBV11-2	TGTGCCAGCAGCTTAGTTGGGACAGGGAATGAAAAACTGTTTTTT	CASSLVGTGNEKLFF
TRBJ2-7	TRBD2	-	TRBV5-1	TGCGCCAGCAGCTTGGGAGGGACTAGGGACCACGAGCAGTACTTC	CASSLGGTRDHEQYF
TRBJ2-7	-	-	TRBV10-3	TGTGCCATCAGTGCCCGAGGATCGGGAGAGTCCTACGAGCAGTACTTC	CAISARGSGESYEQYF
TRBJ1-4	-	-	TRBV5-1	TGCGCCAGCAGCTTTGCAGGGGTTCCCGGCGAAAAACTGTTTTTT	CASSFAGVPGEKLFF
TRBJ1-5	-	-	TRBV27	TGTGCCAGCAGTTTAAACTCATTTTCGAATCAGCCCCAGCATTTT	CASSLNSFSNQPQHF
TRBJ2-7	TRBD1	few	TRBV10-1	TGCGCCAGCGCACAGGGACAGGGCTACGAGCAGTACTTC	CASAQGQGYEQYF
TRBJ2-1	TRBD2	-	TRBV7-2	TGTGCCAGCAGCTTAGCGTCTAGCGGGAGCCCATCCTACAATGAGCAGTTCTTC	CASSLASSGSPSYNEQFF
TRBJ1-1	-	-	TRBV2	TGTGCCAGCAGTGGTTCCTGGGATCTAGACACTGAAGCTTTCTTT	CASSGSWDLDTEAFF
TRBJ2-3	-	-	TRBV6-6	TGTGCCAGCAGTCTTACTAGCACAGATACGCAGTATTTT	CASSLTSTDTQYF
TRBJ1-1	-	once	TRBV5-1	TGCGCCAGCTCCATAGACAGGCCCACGACTGAAGCTTTCTTT	CASSIDRPTTEAFF
TRBJ1-1	-	-	TRBV6-5	TGTGCCAGCAGTTACGCATCAGGTCGGGCAACTGAAGCTTTCTTT	CASSYASGRATEAFF
TRBJ2-7	-	-	TRBV12-2	TGTGCAAGTCGCTTAAAGTCCCAGGGGCTCACCTACGAGCAGTACTTC	CASRLKSQGLTYEQYF
TRBJ2-7	-	-	TRBV28	TGTGCCAGCAGTTTAAGAGGGCCGGGCGAGCAGTACTTC	CASSLRGPGEQYF
TRBJ2-5	TRBD2	-	TRBV6-5	TGTGCCAGCAGTTACACCCGAGGAGCGGGAGTAGAGACCCAGTACTTC	CASSYTRGAGVETQYF
TRBJ1-5	-	-	TRBV10-3	TGTGCCATCAGTGAGTCGCTGTTTGGGACCGGCAATCAGCCCCAGCATTTT	CAISESLFGTGNQPQHF
TRBJ2-2	TRBD1	-	TRBV9	TGTGCCAGCAGCGTACGACAGGGAGATTCGGGCGGGGAGCTGTTTTTT	CASSVRQGDSGGELFF
TRBJ2-7	TRBD1	once	TRBV5-6	TGTGCCAGCAGCCGGACAGGGATCCACGAGCAGTACTTC	CASSRTGIHEQYF
TRBJ1-5	TRBD1	-	TRBV27	TGTGCCAGCAGTTTCTCCGGACAGGTAAAGCATTTT	CASSFSGQVKHF
TRBJ2-7	TRBD2	-	TRBV11-2	TGTGCCAGCAGCAATTTGCGGGGGGCCTCCTACGAGCAGTACTTC	CASSNLRGASYEQYF
TRBJ1-5	TRBD1	once	TRBV18	TGTGCCAGCTCACCCATCAGAACAGGGGGGAATCAGCCCCAGCATTTT	CASSPIRTGGNQPQHF
TRBJ2-7	-	-	TRBV15	TGTGCCACCAGCGGACAGCCCTACGAGCAGTACTTC	CATSGQPYEQYF
TRBJ2-1	-	-	TRBV6-1	TGTGCCAGCAGTGAAGGAGCCTGGTGGTTCTTC	CASSEGAWWFF
TRBJ1-5	-	-	TRBV19	TGTGCCAGTAGTATGGGGTTAAGCAATCAGCCCCAGCATTTT	CASSMGLSNQPQHF
TRBJ2-7	TRBD1	-	TRBV15	TGTGCCACCAGCAGAAGCCGGGACAGATCCTACGAGCAGTACTTC	CATSRSRDRSYEQYF